The 16 T cell receptor beta chains below come from one sample, sequenced in a study of PD-1 blockade in classical Hodgkin lymphoma. Each patient relapsed following autologous stem cell transplantation, and prior brentuximab vedotin exposure differed. Assay: immunoSEQ multiplex PCR; the TCRdb copy retains only in-frame clones and omits some. Of approximately 98,000 clones listed, 80% to 90% were seen once; the top ten hold 15% to 20%. The sample in question was peripheral blood mononuclear cells (PBMCs), obtained before the second cycle of nivolumab. These receptors were obtained from a human donor with classical Hodgkin lymphoma.

The chain employs TRBV27 and TRBJ2-7, with TRBD2 identical over 8 bases. V shed 6 bases and J 2 bases; nucleotides not matched to a gene: 9. CDR1 MNHEY and CDR2 SMNVEV come from the germline V gene (reference sequence). The CDR3 is made up of 15 amino acids. Written as DNA, the CDR3 is TGTGCCAGCAGGCCCCGGGGGGGCAACCCCTACGAGCAGTACTTC. This codes for CASRPRGGNPYEQYF.

The rearrangement links TRBV19 to TRBJ1-2; no firm D call. The CDR3 sequence is 16 residues long. The germline gives CDR1 LNHDA, CDR2 SQIVND (reference sequence). V was cut by 6 bases and J by 5 bases, with 22 bases left in between. For the CDR3, the DNA is TGTGCCAGTAGCCTTGGGAAGAGTGCTCCCATTTATGGCTACACCTTC. Translation gives CASSLGKSAPIYGYTF.

The rearrangement uses TRBV5-1 and TRBJ2-5; D is undetermined. Germline V lookup: CDR1 SGHRS, CDR2 YFSETQ. The CDR3 is made up of 12 amino acids. V was clipped by 1 base and J by 4 bases, with 5 bases between them. CDR3 in amino acids: CASSLLGETQYF. The CDR3 coding sequence is TGCGCCAGCAGCTTGTTGGGAGAGACCCAGTACTTC.

The chain has TRBV11-2 and TRBJ2-5; D gene ambiguous. Germline assignment: CDR1 SGHAT and CDR2 FQNNGV. Trimming stripped 3 bases from V and 7 bases from J, with 15 bases between. The CDR3 has 14 amino acids. The CDR3 reads CASSFGSESRTQYF. The CDR3 DNA follows: TGTGCCAGCAGCTTCGGGTCAGAAAGTCGGACCCAGTACTTC.

This clone was found once. This chain links TRBV29-1 with TRBJ2-3; D possibly corresponds to TRBD2 (5 bases). The CDR3 loop spans 13 amino acids. Germline CDR1 SQVTM, CDR2 ANQGSEA. The ends were cut back, 3 bases at V and 4 bases at J, with 11 bases in the middle. CDR3 coding DNA: TGCAGCGTTGAGGGGAGACGGGCAGATACGCAGTATTTT. Residues: CSVEGRRADTQYF.

This rearrangement joins TRBV28 to TRBJ2-3; 7 bases map to TRBD2. The CDR3 sequence is 17 residues long. Germline CDR1 reads MDHEN; CDR2 reads SYDVKM. The V and J ends lost 2 bases and 2 bases, in that order; junction bases with no gene match: 10. CDR3 DNA: TGTGCCAGCAGTTTAGGCACTAGCGCGACGCTCACAGATACGCAGTATTTT. Encoded protein: CASSLGTSATLTDTQYF.

The genes are TRBV28 and TRBJ1-5; D is ambiguous. The CDR3 contains 13 residues. Germline CDR1 and CDR2: MDHEN and SYDVKM. V lost 5 bases, J lost 5 bases, and 10 bases lay in between. DNA of the CDR3: TGTGCCAGCAGTCCGTTTCGGGATCAGCCCCAGCATTTT. Translation gives CASSPFRDQPQHF.

J is TRBJ2-3 and V is TRBV7-6, with 13 bases matching TRBD2. CDR1 is SGHVS, CDR2 FNYEAQ, per germline. V trimming: 5 bases; J trimming: 6 bases; junction bases outside the gene matches: 5. The CDR3 extends over 15 amino acids. The CDR3 loop reads CASSPQTSGGDTQYF. The CDR3, as DNA: TGTGCCAGCAGCCCCCAGACTAGCGGGGGGGATACGCAGTATTTT.

The chain uses TRBV6-5 and TRBJ2-7, with TRBD2 identical over 11 bases. Germline V gene data show CDR1 as MNHEY and CDR2 as SVGAGI. V shed 5 bases, J shed 3 bases, and the junction held 3 bases outside the gene matches. The CDR3 runs 14 residues. CDR3 in amino acids: CASSLGLAGYEQYF. The DNA of the CDR3 is TGTGCCAGCAGTCTTGGACTAGCGGGCTACGAGCAGTACTTC.

This clone was observed a few times. The chain combines TRBV5-6 with TRBJ1-1; D might be TRBD1 (6 bases). Trimming removed 2 bases from V and 4 bases from J, with 9 bases in between. Germline CDR1 and CDR2: SGHDT and YYEEEE. This CDR3 contains 13 residues. CDR3 protein: CASSLQGGTEAFF. The CDR3 coding sequence is TGTGCCAGCAGCTTACAGGGAGGCACTGAAGCTTTCTTT.

The CDR3 coding sequence is TGCGCCAGCAGCCAAGAATGGGGGGCGCGGAACAATCAGCCCCAGCATTTT. Its protein product is CASSQEWGARNNQPQHF. The rearrangement joins TRBV4-3 to TRBJ1-5; D may be TRBD1 (6 bases). The CDR3 loop spans 17 amino acids. V was cut by 0 bases and J by 3 bases, with 15 bases left in between. The germline V gene has CDR1 LGHNA and CDR2 YSLEER.

The chain is built from TRBV27 and TRBJ2-1, with TRBD2 matching over 9 bases. Looked up from germline, CDR1 is MNHEY and CDR2 is SMNVEV (reference sequence). The junction had 19 bases not matched to a gene; V was cut back by 3 bases and J by 7 bases. CDR3 length: 19 amino acids. CDR3 in amino acids: CASSLYPIALAGEVNEQFF. The CDR3, as DNA: TGTGCCAGCAGTTTGTATCCCATTGCTTTAGCGGGAGAGGTTAATGAGCAGTTCTTC.

This chain links TRBV5-6 with TRBJ2-7, with D perhaps given as TRBD1 or TRBD2 (7 bases each). The CDR3 runs to 15 residues. V gave up 4 bases and J gave up 0 bases, with 14 bases separating them. The germline CDR1 and CDR2 sequences are SGHDT and YYEEEE. The CDR3 region has the DNA TGTGCCAGCAGCGGGAGGGACAGTCTCTCCTACGAGCAGTACTTC. It encodes CASSGRDSLSYEQYF.

This chain joins TRBV2 and TRBJ1-1; D call uncertain. Germline assignment: CDR1 SNHLY and CDR2 FYNNEI. The CDR3 has 14 amino acids. V was cut by 2 bases and J by 11 bases, with 18 bases left in between. CDR3 residues: CASSESAGPGFAFF. The DNA of the CDR3 is TGTGCCAGCAGTGAAAGTGCAGGTCCGGGTTTCGCTTTCTTT.

The chain employs TRBV6-5 and TRBJ1-1; the match to TRBD1 covers 8 bases. The J segment lost 1 base and the V segment lost 11 bases, leaving 6 bases of the junction unmatched. The CDR3 spans 13 residues. CDR1 is MNHEY, CDR2 SVGAGI, per germline. CDR3 in amino acids: CACRGQANTEAFF. As DNA, the CDR3 is TGTGCCTGTAGGGGACAGGCGAACACTGAAGCTTTCTTT.

This chain connects TRBV4-1 to TRBJ1-3; D not resolved. The CDR3 runs 15 residues. The germline V gene encodes CDR1 MGHRA and CDR2 YSYEKL. V was clipped by 1 base and J by 4 bases, with 11 bases between them. This CDR3 reads CASSQGGVPGNTIYF. The CDR3 nucleotides read TGCGCCAGCAGCCAAGGCGGGGTGCCGGGAAACACCATATATTTT.